This T cell receptor (beta chain) appears in the sequencing data of a study of T cell responses to AZD1222 COVID-19 vaccine. Study-level results: Possibly, clonal diversity was underestimated; donors were largely white British and included more females. After the peak T cell response, and only then, were repertoires sampled.

This CDR3 is built from 14 residues. In germline, CDR1 is SQVTM, CDR2 ANQGSEA. The V gene lost 1 base and the J gene lost 4 bases, with 11 bases spanning the gap. Notes on this clone: Its antigen remains unidentified.

Data came from immunoSEQ multiplex PCR; TCRdb stores just in-frame clones and leaves some out. This table has 12,000 to 15,000 clones, under 90% appearing once. The sequence came from an adult who received the AZD1222 COVID-19 vaccine. The chain links TRBV29-1 to TRBJ2-1; D might be TRBD2 (5 bases). The sample here was peripheral blood, taken 28 days after the second AZD1222 dose. The CDR3 DNA follows: TGCAGCGTTGAAGGCGGGCTGGAGTACAATGAGCAGTTCTTC. It codes for CSVEGGLEYNEQFF.